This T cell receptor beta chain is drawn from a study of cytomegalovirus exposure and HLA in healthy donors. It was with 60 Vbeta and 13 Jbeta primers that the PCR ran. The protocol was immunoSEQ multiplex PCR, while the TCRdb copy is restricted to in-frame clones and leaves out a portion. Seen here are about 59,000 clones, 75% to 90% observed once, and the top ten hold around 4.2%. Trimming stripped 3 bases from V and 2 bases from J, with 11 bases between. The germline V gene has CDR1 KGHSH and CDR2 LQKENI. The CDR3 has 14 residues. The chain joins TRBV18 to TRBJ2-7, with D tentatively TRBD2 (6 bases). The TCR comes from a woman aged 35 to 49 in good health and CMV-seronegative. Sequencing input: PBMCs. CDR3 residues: CASSPLGGAYEQYF. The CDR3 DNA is TGTGCCAGCTCACCCTTGGGGGGAGCCTACGAGCAGTACTTC.